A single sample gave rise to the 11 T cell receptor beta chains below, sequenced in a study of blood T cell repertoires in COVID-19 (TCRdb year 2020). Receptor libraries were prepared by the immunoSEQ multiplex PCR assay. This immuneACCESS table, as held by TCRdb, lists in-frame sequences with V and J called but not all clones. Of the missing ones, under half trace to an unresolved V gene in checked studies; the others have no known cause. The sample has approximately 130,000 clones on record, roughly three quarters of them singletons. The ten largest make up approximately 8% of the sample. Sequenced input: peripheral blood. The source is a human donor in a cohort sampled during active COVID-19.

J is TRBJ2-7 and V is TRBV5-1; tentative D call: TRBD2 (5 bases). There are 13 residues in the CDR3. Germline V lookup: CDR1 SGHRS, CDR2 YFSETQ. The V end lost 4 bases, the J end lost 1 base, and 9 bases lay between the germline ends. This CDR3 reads CASSRGISYEQYF. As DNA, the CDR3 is TGCGCCAGCAGCCGGGGAATTTCCTACGAGCAGTACTTC.

CDR3 sequence: CASSFAGGPNEKLFF. CDR3 nucleotides: TGTGCCAGCAGCTTCGCGGGGGGACCTAATGAAAAACTGTTTTTT. The chain has TRBV11-2 and TRBJ1-4; perhaps TRBD1 as D (5 bases). The CDR3 covers 15 residues. Trimming pared 3 bases from V and 3 bases from J, leaving 11 bases between. Per germline, CDR1 SGHAT and CDR2 FQNNGV.

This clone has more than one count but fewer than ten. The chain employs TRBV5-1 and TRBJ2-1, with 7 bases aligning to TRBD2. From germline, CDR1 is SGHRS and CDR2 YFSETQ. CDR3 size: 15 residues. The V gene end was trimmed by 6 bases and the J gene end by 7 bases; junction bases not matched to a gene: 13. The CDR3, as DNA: TGCGCCAGCACCCCGGCGGGAGCAGTAGGGAATGAGCAGTTCTTC. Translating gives CASTPAGAVGNEQFF.

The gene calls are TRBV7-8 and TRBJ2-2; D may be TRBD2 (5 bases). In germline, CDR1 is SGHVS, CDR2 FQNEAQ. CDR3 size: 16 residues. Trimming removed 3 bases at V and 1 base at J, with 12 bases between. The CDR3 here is CASSLASTWNTGELFF. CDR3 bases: TGTGCCAGCAGCTTGGCTAGCACCTGGAACACCGGGGAGCTGTTTTTT.

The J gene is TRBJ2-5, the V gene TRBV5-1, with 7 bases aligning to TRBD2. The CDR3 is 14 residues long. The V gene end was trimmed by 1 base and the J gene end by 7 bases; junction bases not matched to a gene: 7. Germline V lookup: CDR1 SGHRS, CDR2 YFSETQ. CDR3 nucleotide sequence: TGCGCCAGCAGCTTGCTTTCTAGGGAGGGGACCCAGTACTTC. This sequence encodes CASSLLSREGTQYF.

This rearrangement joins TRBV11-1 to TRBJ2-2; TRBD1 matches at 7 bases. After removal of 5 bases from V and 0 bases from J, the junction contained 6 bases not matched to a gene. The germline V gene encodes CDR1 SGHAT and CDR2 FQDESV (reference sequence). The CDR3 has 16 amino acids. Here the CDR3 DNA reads TGTGCCAGCAGCAGCCGGGACAGCGCGAACACCGGGGAGCTGTTTTTT. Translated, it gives CASSSRDSANTGELFF.

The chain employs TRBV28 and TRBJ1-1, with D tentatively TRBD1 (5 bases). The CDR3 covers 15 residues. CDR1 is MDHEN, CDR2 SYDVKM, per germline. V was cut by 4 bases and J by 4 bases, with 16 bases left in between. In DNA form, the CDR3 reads TGTGCCAGCAGTTATCAGCAGGGATTTAGCACTGAAGCTTTCTTT. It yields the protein CASSYQQGFSTEAFF.

The CDR3 here is CASSYVSAGVPYEQYF. DNA for the CDR3: TGTGCCAGCAGTTACGTTAGTGCAGGGGTACCCTACGAGCAGTACTTC. The V call is TRBV6-5, the J call TRBJ2-7, with D maybe TRBD1 (6 bases). Between the trimmed V and J ends, which lost 2 bases and 2 bases, there was a span of 16 bases. Germline V CDR1 and CDR2: MNHEY, SVGAGI. CDR3 length: 16 amino acids.

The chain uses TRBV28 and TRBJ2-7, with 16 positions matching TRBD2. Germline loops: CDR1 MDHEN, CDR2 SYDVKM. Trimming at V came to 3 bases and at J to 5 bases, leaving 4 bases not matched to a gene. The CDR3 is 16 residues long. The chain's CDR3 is CASSLGLAGGPHEQYF. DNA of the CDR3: TGTGCCAGCAGTTTGGGACTAGCGGGAGGGCCGCACGAGCAGTACTTC.

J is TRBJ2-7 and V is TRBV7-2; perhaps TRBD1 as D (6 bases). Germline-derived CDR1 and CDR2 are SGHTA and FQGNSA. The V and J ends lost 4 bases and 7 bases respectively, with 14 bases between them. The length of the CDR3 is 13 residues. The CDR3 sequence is CASSSNRDREQYF. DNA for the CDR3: TGTGCCAGCAGCTCCAACAGGGACCGGGAGCAGTACTTC. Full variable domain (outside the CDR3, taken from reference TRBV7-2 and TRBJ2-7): GAGVSQSPSNKVTEKGKDVELRCDPISGHTALYWYRQSLGQGLEFLIYFQGNSAPDKSGLPSDRFSAERTGGSVSTLTIQRTQQEDSAVYLCASSSNRDREQYFGPGTRLTVT.

DNA of the CDR3: TGTGCCTGGAATATAGCGGGAGTGCGGGAGACCCAGTACTTC. Protein product: CAWNIAGVRETQYF. V usage is TRBV30 and J usage is TRBJ2-5; 9 positions agree with TRBD2. With V trimmed by 4 bases and J by 5 bases, 8 bases remained unmatched. The CDR3 runs to 14 residues. CDR1 and CDR2 from the germline V gene are GTSNPN and SVGIG (reference sequence).